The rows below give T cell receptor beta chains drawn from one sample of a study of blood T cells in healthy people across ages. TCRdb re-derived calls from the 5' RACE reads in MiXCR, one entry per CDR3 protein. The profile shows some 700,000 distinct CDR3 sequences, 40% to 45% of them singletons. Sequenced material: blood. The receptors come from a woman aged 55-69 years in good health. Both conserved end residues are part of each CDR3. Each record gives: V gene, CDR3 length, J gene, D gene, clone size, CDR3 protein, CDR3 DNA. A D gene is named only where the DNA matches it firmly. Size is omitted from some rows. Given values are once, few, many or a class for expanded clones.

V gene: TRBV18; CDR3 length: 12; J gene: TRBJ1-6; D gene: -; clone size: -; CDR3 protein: CASSPQNSPLHF; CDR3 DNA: TGTGCCAGCTCACCGCAAAATTCACCCCTCCACTTT
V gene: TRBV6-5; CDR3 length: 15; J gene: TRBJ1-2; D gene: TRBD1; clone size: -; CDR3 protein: CASRPQGATNYGYTF; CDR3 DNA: TGTGCCAGCAGACCCCAGGGGGCGACTAACTATGGCTACACCTTC
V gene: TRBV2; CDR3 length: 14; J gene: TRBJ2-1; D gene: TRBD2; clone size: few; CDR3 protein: CASSLAGLYNEQFF; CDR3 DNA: TGTGCCAGCAGTCTAGCGGGCCTCTACAATGAGCAGTTCTTC
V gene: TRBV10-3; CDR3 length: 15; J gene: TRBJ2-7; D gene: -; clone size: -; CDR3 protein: CAISDHFDNSYEQYF; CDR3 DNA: TGTGCCATCAGTGACCACTTCGACAACTCCTACGAGCAGTACTTC
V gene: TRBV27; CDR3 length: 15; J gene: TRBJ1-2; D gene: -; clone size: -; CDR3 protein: CASSPSLSANYGYTF; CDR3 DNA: TGTGCCAGCAGTCCCAGCCTATCCGCTAACTATGGCTACACCTTC
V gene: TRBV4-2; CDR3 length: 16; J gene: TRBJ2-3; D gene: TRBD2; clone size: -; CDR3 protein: CASSQSGGGATDTQYF; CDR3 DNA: TGTGCCAGCAGCCAATCAGGCGGGGGGGCCACAGATACGCAGTATTTT
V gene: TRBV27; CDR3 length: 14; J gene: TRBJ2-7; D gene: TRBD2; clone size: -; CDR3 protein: CASSFRGDTTEQYF; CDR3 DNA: TGTGCCAGCAGTTTCCGGGGGGATACTACTGAGCAGTACTTC
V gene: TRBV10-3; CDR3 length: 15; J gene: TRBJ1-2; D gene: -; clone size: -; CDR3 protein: CAISESETGAYGYTF; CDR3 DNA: TGTGCCATCAGTGAGTCGGAGACAGGCGCCTATGGCTACACCTTC
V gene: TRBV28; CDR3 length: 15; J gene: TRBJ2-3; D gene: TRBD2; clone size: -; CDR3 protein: CASSYLSGRTDTQYF; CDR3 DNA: TGTGCCAGCAGCTACCTGTCCGGGAGGACAGATACGCAGTATTTT
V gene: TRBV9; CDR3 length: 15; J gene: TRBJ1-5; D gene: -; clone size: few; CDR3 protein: CASSVAGLFYQPQHF; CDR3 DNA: TGTGCCAGCAGCGTAGCCGGACTATTCTATCAGCCCCAGCATTTT
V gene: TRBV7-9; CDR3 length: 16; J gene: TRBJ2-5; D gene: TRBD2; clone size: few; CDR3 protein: CASSLSLAGRQETQYF; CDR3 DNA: TGTGCCAGCAGCTTAAGTCTAGCGGGACGCCAAGAGACCCAGTACTTC
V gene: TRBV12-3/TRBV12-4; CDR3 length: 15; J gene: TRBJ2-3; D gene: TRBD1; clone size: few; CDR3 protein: CASSLGTGVSRTQYF; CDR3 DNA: TGTGCCAGCAGTTTGGGGACAGGGGTCAGTAGGACGCAGTATTTT
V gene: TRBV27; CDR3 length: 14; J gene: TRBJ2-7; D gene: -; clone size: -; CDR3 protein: CASSPRDITYEQYF; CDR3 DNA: TGTGCCAGCAGTCCCCGGGACATCACCTACGAGCAGTACTTC
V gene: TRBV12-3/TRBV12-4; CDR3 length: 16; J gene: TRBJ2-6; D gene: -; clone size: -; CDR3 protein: CASRGFASSGANVLTF; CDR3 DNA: TGTGCCAGCAGGGGATTCGCAAGCTCTGGGGCCAACGTCCTGACTTTC
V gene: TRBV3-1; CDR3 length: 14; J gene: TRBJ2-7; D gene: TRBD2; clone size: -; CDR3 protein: CASSPGLAANEQYF; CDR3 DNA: TGTGCCAGCAGCCCGGGACTAGCGGCCAACGAGCAGTACTTC
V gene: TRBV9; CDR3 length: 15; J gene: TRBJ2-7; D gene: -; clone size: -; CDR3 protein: CASSVAAGAEYEQYF; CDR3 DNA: TGTGCCAGCAGCGTAGCGGCGGGGGCGGAATACGAGCAGTACTTC